This TCR beta chain originates from a study of blood T cell repertoires in COVID-19. The wider study: From the United States, Italy and Spain came samples of acute and convalescent COVID-19. T cells, B-cell-depleted T cells, or PBMCs supplied cDNA or gDNA.

In the source study's methods: Counts of nucleated cells, estimated from reference gene primer amplification, were obtained. Generated by immunoSEQ multiplex PCR, the TCRdb table keeps only in-frame clones and is missing some. Clonal size and the V and J genes are those of that table, whereas D and trimming came from the DNA. The table shows fewer than 300,000 clones, with roughly 88% occurring only once. Germline loops: CDR1 MDHEN, CDR2 SYDVKM. V lost 2 bases, J lost 2 bases, and 3 bases stayed unmatched. CDR3 length equals 15 residues. Patients of the Seattle cohort, enrolled during active infection, were followed longitudinally.

The V gene is TRBV28, the J gene TRBJ2-5, with 9 bases identical to TRBD2. What was sequenced was peripheral blood. This TCR was sampled from a human donor with COVID-19, enrolled during active disease. The donor label of this sample is uncertain. Here the CDR3 reads CASSLASGAQETQYF. CDR3 in DNA: TGTGCCAGCAGTTTAGCTAGCGGGGCGCAAGAGACCCAGTACTTC.